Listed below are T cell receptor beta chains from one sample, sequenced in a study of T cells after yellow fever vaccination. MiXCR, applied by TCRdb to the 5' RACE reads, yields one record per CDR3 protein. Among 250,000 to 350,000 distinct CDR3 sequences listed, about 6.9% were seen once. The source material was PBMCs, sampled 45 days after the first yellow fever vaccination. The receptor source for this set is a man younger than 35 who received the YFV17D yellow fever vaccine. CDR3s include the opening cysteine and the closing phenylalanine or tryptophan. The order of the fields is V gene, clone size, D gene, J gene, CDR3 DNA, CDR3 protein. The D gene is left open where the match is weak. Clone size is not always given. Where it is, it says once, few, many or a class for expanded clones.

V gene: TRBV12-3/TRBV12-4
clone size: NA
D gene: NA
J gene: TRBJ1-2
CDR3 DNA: TGTGCCAGCAGTTTTGGGGGGGCTGTTGGGTATGGCTACACCTTC
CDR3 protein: CASSFGGAVGYGYTF

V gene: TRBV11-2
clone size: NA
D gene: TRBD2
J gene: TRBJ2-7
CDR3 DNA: TGTGCCAGCAGCTTATCCGCCCTGGGTGGCGGGGGGTCCCCCTACGAGCAGTACTTC
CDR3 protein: CASSLSALGGGGSPYEQYF

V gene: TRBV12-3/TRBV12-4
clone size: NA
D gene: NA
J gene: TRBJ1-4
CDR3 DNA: TGTGCCAGCGCATTGAGGGCCGAAGGAACTAATGAAAAACTGTTTTTT
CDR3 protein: CASALRAEGTNEKLFF

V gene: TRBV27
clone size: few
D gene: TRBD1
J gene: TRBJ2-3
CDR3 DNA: TGTGCCAGCACTCGGGGGACAGGGGGAACAGATACGCAGTATTTT
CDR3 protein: CASTRGTGGTDTQYF

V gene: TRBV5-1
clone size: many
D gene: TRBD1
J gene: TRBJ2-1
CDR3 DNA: TGTGCTAGCAGCTTAGGGACAGGGGGCAATGAGCAGTTCTTC
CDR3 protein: CASSLGTGGNEQFF

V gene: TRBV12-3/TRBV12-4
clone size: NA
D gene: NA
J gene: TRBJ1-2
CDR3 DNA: TGTGCCAGCAGTAAAGACGGGACCTATGGCTACACCTTC
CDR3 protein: CASSKDGTYGYTF

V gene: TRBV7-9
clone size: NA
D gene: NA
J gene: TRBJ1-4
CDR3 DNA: TGTGCCAGCAGCCCGGAGGCGGGCCTTTCTGAAAAACTGTTTTTT
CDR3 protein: CASSPEAGLSEKLFF

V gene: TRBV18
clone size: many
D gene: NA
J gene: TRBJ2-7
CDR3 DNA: TGTGCCAGCTCACTCTCCTCCCAGGGGGGCTACGAGCAGTACTTC
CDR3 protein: CASSLSSQGGYEQYF

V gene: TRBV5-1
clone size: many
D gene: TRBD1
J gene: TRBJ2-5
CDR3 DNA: TGCGCCAGCAGCCGGGACAGCAAAGAGACCCAGTACTTC
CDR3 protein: CASSRDSKETQYF

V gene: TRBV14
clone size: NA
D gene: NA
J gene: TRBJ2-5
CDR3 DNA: TGTGCCAGCAGCCAAGAGAGTGGGGTATTGGAGACCCAGTACTTC
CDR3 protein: CASSQESGVLETQYF

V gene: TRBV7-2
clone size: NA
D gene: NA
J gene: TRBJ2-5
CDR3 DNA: TGTGCCAGCAGCTCTCAAGACAGGCCGCCGCCTAGGGAGACCCAGTACTTC
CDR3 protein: CASSSQDRPPPRETQYF

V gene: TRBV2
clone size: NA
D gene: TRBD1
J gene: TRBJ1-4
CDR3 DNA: TGTGCCAGCGGGGACAGGGGCGATGAAAAACTGTTTTTT
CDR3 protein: CASGDRGDEKLFF

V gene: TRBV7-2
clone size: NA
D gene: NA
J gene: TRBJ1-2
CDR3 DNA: TGTGCCAGCAGCTCTTCTCATGGTACCCACTTTGACTATGGCTACACCTTC
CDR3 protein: CASSSSHGTHFDYGYTF

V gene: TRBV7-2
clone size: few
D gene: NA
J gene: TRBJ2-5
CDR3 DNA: TGTGCCAGCAGCTCCACCACGATCCAAGAGACCCAGTACTTC
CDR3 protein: CASSSTTIQETQYF

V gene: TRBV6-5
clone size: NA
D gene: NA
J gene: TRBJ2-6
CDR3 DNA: TGTGCCAGCAGTTACGGGGGGACTGGGGCCAACGTCCTGACTTTC
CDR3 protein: CASSYGGTGANVLTF

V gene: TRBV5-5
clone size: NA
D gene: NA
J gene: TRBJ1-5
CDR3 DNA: TGTGCCAGCAGCTTTAGGTGGCAGGGAGGACAGCCCCAGCATTTT
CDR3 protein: CASSFRWQGGQPQHF

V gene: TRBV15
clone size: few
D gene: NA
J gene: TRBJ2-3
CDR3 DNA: TGTGCCACCAGCAGAGATGACCTAGGGGTCCCAGATACGCAGTATTTT
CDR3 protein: CATSRDDLGVPDTQYF

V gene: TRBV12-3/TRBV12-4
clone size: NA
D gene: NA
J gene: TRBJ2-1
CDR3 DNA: TGTGCCAGCAGTTTAGTGTACGGGAGTGAGCAGTTCTTC
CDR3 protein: CASSLVYGSEQFF

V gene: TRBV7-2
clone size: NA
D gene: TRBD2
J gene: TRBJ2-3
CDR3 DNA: TGTGCCAGCATCCCTCAGCGGGGTCTCACAGATACGCAGTATTTT
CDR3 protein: CASIPQRGLTDTQYF

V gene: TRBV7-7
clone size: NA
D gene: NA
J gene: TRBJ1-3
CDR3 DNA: TGTGCCAGCAGCCCTAGCTCTGGAAACACCATATATTTT
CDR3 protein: CASSPSSGNTIYF

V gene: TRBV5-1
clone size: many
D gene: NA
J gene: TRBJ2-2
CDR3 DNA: TGCGCCAGCAGCGGACGGGGGGCCAACACCGGGGAGCTGTTTTTT
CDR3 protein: CASSGRGANTGELFF

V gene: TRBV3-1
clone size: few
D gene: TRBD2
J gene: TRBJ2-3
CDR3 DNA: TGTGCCAGCAGCCAGTTACCGACTAGCTATGATACGCAGTATTTT
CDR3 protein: CASSQLPTSYDTQYF

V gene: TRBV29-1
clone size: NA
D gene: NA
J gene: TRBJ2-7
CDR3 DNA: TGCAGCGTTGTGGGGGGGCATACCTACGAGCAGTACTTC
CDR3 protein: CSVVGGHTYEQYF

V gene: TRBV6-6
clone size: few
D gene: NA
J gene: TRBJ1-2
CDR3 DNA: TGTGCCAGCAGTTACTCTGCTTCGATCGTAACCTTC
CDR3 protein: CASSYSASIVTF

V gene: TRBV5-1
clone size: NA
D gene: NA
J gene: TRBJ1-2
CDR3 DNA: TGCGCCAGCAGCCCTGAGGGGATTGAGGGCTACACCTTC
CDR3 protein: CASSPEGIEGYTF

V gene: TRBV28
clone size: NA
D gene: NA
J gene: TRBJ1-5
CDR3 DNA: TGTGCCAGCAGTTTATTCTTAGCTCAGCCCCAGCATTTT
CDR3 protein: CASSLFLAQPQHF

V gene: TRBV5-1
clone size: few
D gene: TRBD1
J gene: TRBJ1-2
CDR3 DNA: TGCGCCAGCCGACAGAACAGGGGTTATGACTATGGCTACACCTTC
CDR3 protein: CASRQNRGYDYGYTF

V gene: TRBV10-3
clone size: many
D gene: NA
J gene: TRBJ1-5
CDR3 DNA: TGTGCCACCCAAAGCGGGGAAGGACAGCCCCAGCATTTT
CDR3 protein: CATQSGEGQPQHF

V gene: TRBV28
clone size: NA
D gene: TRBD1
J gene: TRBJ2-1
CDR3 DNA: TGTGCCAGCAGTTTAGGGACAGGGGACGGTGAGCAGTTCTTC
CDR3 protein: CASSLGTGDGEQFF

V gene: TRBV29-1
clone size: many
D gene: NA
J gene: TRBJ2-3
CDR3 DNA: TGCAGCGTTGAGAGCGGGACAGATACGCAGTATTTT
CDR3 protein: CSVESGTDTQYF

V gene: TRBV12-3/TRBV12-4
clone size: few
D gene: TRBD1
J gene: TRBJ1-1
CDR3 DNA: TGTGCCAGCAGTATGACAGGGAAGAACACTGAAGCTTTCTTT
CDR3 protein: CASSMTGKNTEAFF

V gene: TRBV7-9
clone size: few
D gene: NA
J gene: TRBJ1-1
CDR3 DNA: TGTGCCAGCAGCTCCCACAGGACGAACATGGATACTGAAGCTTTCTTT
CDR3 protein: CASSSHRTNMDTEAFF

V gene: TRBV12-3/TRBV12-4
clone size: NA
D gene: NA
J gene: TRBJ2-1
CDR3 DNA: TGTGCCAGCACCCTATCCCCTCTCGCGGGGGCTTACAATGAGCAGTTCTTC
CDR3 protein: CASTLSPLAGAYNEQFF

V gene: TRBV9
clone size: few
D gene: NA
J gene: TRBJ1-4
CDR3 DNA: TGTGCCAGCAGCCTGGGCCGGGACAATGAAAAACTGTTTTTT
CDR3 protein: CASSLGRDNEKLFF

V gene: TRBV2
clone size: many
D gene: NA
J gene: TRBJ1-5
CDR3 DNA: TGTGCCAGCAGTGACATAGGAGGAGATCAGCCCCAGCATTTT
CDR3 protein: CASSDIGGDQPQHF

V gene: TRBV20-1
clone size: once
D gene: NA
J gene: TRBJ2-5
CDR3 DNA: TGCAGCTCTCTCGGAGATTTGCAAGAGACCCAGTACTTC
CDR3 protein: CSSLGDLQETQYF

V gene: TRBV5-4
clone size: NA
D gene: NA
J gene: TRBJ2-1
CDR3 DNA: TGTGCCAGCAGCTTGGTGACCGAGGGGAACCATGAGCAGTTCTTC
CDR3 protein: CASSLVTEGNHEQFF

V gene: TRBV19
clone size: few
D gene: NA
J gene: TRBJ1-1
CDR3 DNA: TGTGCCAGTAGTATGGCGGGGAGTACTGAAGCTTTCTTT
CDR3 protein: CASSMAGSTEAFF

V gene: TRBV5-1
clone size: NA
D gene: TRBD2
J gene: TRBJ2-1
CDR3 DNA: TGCGCCAGCAGCCTGGGTGAGCGGGGGAATGAGCAGTTCTTC
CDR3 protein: CASSLGERGNEQFF

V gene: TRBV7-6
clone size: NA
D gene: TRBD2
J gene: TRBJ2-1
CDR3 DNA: TGTGCCAGCAGCTTAGCACCGGGACTAGCGGGGGAACCAGCTTATTACAATGAGCAGTTCTTC
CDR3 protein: CASSLAPGLAGEPAYYNEQFF

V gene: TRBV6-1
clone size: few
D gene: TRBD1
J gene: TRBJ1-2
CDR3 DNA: TGTGCCAGCAGTCAACAGGGGGCTTGGGGCTACACCTTC
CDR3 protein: CASSQQGAWGYTF

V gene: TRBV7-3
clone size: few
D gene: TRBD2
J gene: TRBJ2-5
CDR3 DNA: TGTGCCAGCAGCTTAATAGCGGGGGTAGAGACCCAGTACTTC
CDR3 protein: CASSLIAGVETQYF

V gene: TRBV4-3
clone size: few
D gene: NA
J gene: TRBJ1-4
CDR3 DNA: TGCGCCAGCAGCCAAGTTCCAGGGAGAGGTGAAAAACTGTTTTTT
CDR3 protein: CASSQVPGRGEKLFF

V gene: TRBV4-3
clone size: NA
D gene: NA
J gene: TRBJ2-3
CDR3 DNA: TGCGCCAGCAGCCAGACCATAAGCGATACGCAGTATTTT
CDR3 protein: CASSQTISDTQYF

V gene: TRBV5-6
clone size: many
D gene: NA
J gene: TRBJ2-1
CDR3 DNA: TGTGCCAGCAGCAAAGCCGCGGGGACCACCTACAATGAGCAGTTCTTC
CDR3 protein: CASSKAAGTTYNEQFF

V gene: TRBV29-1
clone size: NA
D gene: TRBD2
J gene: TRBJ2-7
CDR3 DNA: TGCAGCGTTGAGGCGGGGAGGGGATACGAGCAGTACTTC
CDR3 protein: CSVEAGRGYEQYF

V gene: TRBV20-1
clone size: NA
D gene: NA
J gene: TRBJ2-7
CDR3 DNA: TGCAGTGTCAGAGAAGGGGCAAGAGACGAGCAGTACTTC
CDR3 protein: CSVREGARDEQYF

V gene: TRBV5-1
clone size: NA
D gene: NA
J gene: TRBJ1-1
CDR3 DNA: TGCGCCAGCAGCTTCGAGGGGGCTGAAGCTTTCTTT
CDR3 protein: CASSFEGAEAFF

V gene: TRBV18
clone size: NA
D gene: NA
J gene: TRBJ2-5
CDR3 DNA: TGTGCCAGCTCCGAGCAATACCAAGAGACCCAGTACTTC
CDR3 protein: CASSEQYQETQYF

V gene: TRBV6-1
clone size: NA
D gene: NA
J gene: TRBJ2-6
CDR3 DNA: TGTGCCAGCCCTGAGGGAAGCGGGGCCAACGTCCTGACTTTC
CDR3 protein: CASPEGSGANVLTF

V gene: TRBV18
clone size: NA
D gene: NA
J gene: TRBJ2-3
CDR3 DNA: TGTGCCAGCTCCCCCCAGGGGCGGGGGTCTAGCACAGATACGCAGTATTTT
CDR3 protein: CASSPQGRGSSTDTQYF

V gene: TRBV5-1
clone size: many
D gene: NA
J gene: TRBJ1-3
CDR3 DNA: TGCGCCAGCAGCTTGGCCTTGTCGGCTTCCTCTGGAAACACCATATATTTT
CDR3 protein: CASSLALSASSGNTIYF

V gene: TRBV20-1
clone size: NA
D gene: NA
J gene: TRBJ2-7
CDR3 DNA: TGCAGTGCTAGTAATGCGGGATCCAGCGAGCAGTACTTC
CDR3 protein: CSASNAGSSEQYF

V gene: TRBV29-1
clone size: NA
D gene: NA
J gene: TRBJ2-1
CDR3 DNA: TGCAGCGTTGAAGTGACTGGCCGCAATGAGCAGTTCTTC
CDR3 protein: CSVEVTGRNEQFF

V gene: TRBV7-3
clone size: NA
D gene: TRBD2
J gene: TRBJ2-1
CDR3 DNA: TGTGCCAGCAGCTTACCTAGCGGGGGGGTAAACAATGAGCAGTTCTTC
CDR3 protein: CASSLPSGGVNNEQFF

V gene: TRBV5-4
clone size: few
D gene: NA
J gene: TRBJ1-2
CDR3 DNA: TGTGCCAGCAGCTTGTCCCAGAGCTATGGCTACACCTTC
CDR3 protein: CASSLSQSYGYTF

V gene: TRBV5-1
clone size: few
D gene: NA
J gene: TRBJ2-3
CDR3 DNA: TGCGCCAGCAGCCTACTGCCCTCGGACACAGATACGCAGTATTTT
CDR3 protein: CASSLLPSDTDTQYF